This TCR beta chain was sequenced for a study of blood T cell repertoires in COVID-19. Study background: From the United States, Italy and Spain came samples of acute and convalescent COVID-19. Nucleic acid was either cDNA or gDNA, and it came from T cells, B-cell-depleted T cells, or PBMCs.

In the original analysis: Estimated nucleated cell counts came from reference gene primer amplification. Clones were sequenced by immunoSEQ multiplex PCR, and TCRdb holds only the in-frame ones, with some missing. V, J and clone size were drawn from that table, and D and trimming were deduced from the DNA. The data contain some 200,000 clones, approximately 81% of them seen just once; the ten biggest clones take up 5.1%. The germline V gene has CDR1 LNHDA and CDR2 SQIVND (reference sequence). The J segment lost 3 bases and the V segment lost 5 bases, leaving 6 bases of the junction unmatched. The CDR3 spans 15 residues. The table lists this clone with a few counts.

This sequence was found in a woman in her sixties who had recovered from COVID-19. The V gene is TRBV19, the J gene TRBJ2-3; 9 nucleotides line up with TRBD2. Material: peripheral blood. The CDR3 sequence: CASSSLAGLTDTQYF. The CDR3 DNA sequence: TGTGCCAGTAGTTCCCTAGCGGGGTTGACAGATACGCAGTATTTT.